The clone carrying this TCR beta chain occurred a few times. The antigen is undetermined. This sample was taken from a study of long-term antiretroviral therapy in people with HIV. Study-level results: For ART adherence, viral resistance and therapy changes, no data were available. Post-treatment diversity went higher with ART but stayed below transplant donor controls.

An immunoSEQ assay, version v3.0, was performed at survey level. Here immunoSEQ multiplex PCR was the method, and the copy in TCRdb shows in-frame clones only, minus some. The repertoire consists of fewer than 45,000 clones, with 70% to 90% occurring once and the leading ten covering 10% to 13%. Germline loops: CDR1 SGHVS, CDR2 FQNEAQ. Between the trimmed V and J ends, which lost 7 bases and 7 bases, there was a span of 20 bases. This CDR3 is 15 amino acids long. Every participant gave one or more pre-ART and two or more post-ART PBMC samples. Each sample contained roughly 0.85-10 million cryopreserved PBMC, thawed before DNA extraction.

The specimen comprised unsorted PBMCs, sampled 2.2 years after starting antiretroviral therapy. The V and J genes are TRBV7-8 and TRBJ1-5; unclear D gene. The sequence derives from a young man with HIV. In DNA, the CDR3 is TGTGCCAGCATCTCAACGGGGTCCATAGGGCAGCCCCAGCATTTT. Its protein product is CASISTGSIGQPQHF.